This TCR beta chain was documented in a study of blood T cell repertoires in COVID-19. Study context: The origin of the acute and convalescent COVID-19 samples was the United States, Italy and Spain. PBMCs, B-cell-depleted T cells, or T cells were the source of the cDNA or gDNA that made up the material.

In the authors' workflow: Reference gene primers were amplified, and this amplification served to estimate nucleated cell counts. This table comes from immunoSEQ multiplex PCR, and its TCRdb copy is limited to in-frame clones, with some not included. D and trimming come from the DNA, and the V and J calls and clone size come from that table. Among roughly 260,000 clones listed, 80% to 95% were seen once. The CDR3 is 17 residues long. J was trimmed by 5 bases and V by 0 bases; bases with no gene match: 12. Germline CDR1 and CDR2: PRHDT and FYEKMQ (reference sequence). Sequencing input: peripheral blood. V usage is TRBV13 and J usage is TRBJ2-5; TRBD1 aligns across 7 bases. The sequence was collected from a person under 35 with COVID-19, enrolled during active disease. The CDR3: CASSLGYRGAVQETQYF. CDR3 bases: TGTGCCAGCAGCTTAGGTTACAGGGGAGCGGTTCAGGAGACCCAGTACTTC.